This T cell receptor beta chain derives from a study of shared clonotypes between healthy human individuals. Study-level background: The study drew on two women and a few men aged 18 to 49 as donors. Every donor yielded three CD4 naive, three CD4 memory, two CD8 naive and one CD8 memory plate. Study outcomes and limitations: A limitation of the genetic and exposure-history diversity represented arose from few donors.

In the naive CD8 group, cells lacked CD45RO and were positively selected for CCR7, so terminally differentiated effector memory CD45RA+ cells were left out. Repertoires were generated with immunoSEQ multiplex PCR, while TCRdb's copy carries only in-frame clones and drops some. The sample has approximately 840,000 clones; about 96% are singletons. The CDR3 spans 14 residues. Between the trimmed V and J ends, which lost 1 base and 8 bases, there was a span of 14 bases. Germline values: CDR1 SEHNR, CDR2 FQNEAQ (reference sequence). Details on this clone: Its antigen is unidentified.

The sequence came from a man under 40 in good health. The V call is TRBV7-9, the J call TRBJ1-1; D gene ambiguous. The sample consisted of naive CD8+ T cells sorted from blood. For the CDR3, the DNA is TGTGCCAGCAGCTTAGTGGTCGGGCGGCAAGAAGCTTTCTTT. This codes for CASSLVVGRQEAFF.